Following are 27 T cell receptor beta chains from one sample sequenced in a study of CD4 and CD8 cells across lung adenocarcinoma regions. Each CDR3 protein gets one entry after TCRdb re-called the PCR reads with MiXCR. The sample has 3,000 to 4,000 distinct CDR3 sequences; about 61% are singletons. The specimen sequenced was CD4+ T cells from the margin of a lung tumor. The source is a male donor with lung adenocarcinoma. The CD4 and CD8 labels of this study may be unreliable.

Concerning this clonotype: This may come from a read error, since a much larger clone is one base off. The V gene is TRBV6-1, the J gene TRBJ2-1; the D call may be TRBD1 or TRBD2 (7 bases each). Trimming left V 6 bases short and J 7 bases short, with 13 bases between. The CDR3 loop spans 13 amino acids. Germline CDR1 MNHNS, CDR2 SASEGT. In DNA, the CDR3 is TGTGCCAGCAGCCCCCAGGGGGGGAATGAGCAGTTCTTC. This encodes CASSPQGGNEQFF.

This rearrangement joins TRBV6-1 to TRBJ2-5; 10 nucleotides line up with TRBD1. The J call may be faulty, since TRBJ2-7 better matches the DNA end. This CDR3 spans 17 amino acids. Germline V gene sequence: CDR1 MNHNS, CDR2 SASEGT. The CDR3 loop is CASSELPGGTGADEQYF. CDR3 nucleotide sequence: TGTGCCAGCAGTGAACTCCCGGGCGGGACAGGGGCGGACGAGCAGTACTTC.

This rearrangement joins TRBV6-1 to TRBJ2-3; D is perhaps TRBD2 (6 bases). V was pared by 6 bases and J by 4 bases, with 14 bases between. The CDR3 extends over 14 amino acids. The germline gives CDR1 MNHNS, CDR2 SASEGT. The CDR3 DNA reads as TGTGCCAGCAGGTCCGGGGGAGGAGCAGATACGCAGTATTTT. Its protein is CASRSGGGADTQYF.

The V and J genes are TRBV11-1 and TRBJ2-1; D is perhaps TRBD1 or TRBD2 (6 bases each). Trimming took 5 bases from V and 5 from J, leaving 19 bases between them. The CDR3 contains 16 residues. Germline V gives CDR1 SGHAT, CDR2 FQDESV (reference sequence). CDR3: CASSLARGPFHNEQFF. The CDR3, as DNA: TGTGCCAGCAGCCTGGCACGGGGGCCTTTTCACAATGAGCAGTTCTTC.

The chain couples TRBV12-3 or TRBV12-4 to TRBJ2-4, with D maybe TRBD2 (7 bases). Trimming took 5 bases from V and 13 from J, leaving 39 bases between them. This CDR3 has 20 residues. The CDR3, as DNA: TGTGCCAGCAGTCACCGGGTGGGGGGGGCGGGAGTTGGTGACAAAAACACCCAGTACTTC. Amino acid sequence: CASSHRVGGAGVGDKNTQYF.

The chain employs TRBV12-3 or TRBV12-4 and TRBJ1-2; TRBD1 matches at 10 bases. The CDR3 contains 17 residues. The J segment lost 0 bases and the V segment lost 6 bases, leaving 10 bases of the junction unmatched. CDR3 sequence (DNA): TGTGCCAGCAGACCTGGGACAGGGGAACAATCTAACTATGGCTACACCTTC. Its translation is CASRPGTGEQSNYGYTF.

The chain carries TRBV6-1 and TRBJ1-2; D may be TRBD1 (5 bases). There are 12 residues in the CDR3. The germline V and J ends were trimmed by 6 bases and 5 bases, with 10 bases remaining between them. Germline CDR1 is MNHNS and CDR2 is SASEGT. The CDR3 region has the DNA TGTGCCAGCAGCCAGTCAGGGTATGGCTACACCTTC. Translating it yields CASSQSGYGYTF.

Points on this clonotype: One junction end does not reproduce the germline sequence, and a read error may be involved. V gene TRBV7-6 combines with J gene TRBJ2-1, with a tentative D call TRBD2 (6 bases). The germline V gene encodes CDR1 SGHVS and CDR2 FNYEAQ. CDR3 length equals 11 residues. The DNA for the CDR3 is TGTGCCAGCAGCACCGGGACTGCGCAGTATTTC. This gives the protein CASSTGTAQYF.

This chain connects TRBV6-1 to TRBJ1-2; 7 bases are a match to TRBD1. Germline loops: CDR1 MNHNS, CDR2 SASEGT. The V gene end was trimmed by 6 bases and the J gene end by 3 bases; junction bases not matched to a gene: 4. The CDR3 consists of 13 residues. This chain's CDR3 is CASSAGTDYGYTF. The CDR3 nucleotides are TGTGCCAGCAGCGCCGGGACAGACTATGGCTACACCTTC.

CDR3 sequence (DNA): TGTGCCAGCAGTTCCCAGGGGGCGGAGACCCAGTACTTC. Translated: CASSSQGAETQYF. The J gene is TRBJ2-1, the V gene TRBV12-3 or TRBV12-4; 8 bases match TRBD1. The better agreement between TRBJ2-5 and the DNA end casts doubt on the J call. This CDR3 has 13 amino acids.

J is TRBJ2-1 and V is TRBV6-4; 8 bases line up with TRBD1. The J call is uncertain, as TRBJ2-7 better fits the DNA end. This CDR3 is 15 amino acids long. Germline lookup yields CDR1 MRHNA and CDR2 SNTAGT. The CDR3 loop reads CATADDRGAIYEQYF. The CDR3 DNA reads TGTGCCACCGCCGACGACAGGGGTGCGATCTACGAGCAGTACTTC.

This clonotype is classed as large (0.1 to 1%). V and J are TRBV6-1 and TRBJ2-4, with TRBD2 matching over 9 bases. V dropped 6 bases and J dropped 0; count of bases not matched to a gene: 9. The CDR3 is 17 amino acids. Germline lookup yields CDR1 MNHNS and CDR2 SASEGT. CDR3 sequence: CASSKPTSGIAKNIQYF. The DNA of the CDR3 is TGTGCCAGCAGCAAACCGACTAGCGGAATAGCCAAAAACATTCAGTACTTC.

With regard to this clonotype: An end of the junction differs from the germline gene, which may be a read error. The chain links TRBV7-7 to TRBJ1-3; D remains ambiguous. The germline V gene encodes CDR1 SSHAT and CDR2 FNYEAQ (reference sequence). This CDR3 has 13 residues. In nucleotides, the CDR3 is TGTGCTAGCAGCTTAGGGTACGGAAACACCATATATTTT. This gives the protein CASSLGYGNTIYF.

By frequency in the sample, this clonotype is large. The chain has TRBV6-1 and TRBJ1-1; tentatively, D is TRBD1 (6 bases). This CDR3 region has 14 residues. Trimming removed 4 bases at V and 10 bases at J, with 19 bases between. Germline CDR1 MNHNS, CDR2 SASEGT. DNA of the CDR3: TGTGCCAGCAGTGGGGACACACCCCAGGATGGAGCTTTCTTT. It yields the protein CASSGDTPQDGAFF.

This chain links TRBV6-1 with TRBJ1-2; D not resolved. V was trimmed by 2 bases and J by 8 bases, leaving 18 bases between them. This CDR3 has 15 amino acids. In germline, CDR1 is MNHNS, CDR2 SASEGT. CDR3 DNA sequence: TGTGCCAGCAGTGAAAAGGGAATCAGCTCGCGGGGCTACACCTTC. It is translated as CASSEKGISSRGYTF.

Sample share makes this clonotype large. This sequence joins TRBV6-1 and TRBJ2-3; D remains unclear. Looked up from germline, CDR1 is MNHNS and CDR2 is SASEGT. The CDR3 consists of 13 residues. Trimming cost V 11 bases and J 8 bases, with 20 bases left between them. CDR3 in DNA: TGTGCCGCCTTACCGGGCCCCGGATTTACGCAGTATTTT. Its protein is CAALPGPGFTQYF.

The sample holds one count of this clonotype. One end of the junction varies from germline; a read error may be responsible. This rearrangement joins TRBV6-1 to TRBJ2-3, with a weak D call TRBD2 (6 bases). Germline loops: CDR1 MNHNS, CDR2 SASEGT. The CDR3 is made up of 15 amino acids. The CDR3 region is CGGSVGGRGKETQYF. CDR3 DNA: TGTGGCGGCAGTGTCGGAGGGCGTGGCAAAGAGACGCAGTATTTC.

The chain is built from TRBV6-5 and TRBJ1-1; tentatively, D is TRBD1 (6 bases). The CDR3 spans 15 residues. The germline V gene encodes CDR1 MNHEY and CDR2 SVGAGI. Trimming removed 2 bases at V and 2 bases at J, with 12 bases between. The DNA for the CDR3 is TGTGCCAGCAGTTACCACAGGGATAGAAACACTGAAGCTTTCTTT. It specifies CASSYHRDRNTEAFF.

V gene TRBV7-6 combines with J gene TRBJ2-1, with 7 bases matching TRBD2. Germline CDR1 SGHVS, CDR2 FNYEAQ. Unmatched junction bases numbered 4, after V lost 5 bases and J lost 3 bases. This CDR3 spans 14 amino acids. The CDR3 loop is CASSPSGNYNEQFF. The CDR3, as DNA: TGTGCCAGCAGCCCGAGCGGGAACTACAATGAGCAGTTCTTC.

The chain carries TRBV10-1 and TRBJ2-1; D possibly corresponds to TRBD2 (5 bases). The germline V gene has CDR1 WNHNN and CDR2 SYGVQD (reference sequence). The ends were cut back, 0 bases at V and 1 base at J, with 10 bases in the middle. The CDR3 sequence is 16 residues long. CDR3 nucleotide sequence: TGCGCCAGCAGTGAGTCGTCCCGGGGTTCCTACAATGAGCAGTTCTTC. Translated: CASSESSRGSYNEQFF.

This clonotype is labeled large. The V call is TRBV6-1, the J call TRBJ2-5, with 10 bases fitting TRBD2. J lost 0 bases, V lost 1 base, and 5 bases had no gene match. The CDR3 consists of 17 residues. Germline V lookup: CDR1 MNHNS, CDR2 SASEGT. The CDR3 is CASSEDLAGDHQETQYF. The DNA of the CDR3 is TGTGCCAGCAGTGAAGACCTAGCGGGAGACCACCAAGAGACCCAGTACTTC.

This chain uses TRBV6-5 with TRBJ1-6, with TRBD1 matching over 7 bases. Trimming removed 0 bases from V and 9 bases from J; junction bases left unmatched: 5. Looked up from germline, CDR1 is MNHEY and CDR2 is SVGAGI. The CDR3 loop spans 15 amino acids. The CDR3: CASSYSQGFGSPLHF. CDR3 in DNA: TGTGCCAGCAGTTACTCACAGGGGTTCGGTTCACCCCTCCACTTT.

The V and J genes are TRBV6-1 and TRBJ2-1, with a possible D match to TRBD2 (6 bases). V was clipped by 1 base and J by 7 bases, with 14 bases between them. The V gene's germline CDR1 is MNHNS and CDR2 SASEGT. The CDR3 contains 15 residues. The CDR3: CASSEDVTRENEQFF. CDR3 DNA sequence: TGTGCCAGCAGTGAAGATGTGACTAGAGAGAATGAGCAGTTCTTC.

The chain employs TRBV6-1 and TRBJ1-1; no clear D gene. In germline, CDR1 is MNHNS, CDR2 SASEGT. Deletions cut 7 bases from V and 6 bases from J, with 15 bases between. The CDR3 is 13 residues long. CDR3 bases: TGTGCCAGCACCTTTTACGTAGGGTCTGAAGCTTTCTTT. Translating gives CASTFYVGSEAFF.

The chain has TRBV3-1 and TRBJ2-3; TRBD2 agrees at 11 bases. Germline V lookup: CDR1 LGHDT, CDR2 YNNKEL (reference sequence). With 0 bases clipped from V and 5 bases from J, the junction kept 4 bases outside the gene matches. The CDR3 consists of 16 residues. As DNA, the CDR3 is TGTGCCAGCAGCCAAGATTTAGCGGGAGGGAAAGATACGCAGTATTTT. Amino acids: CASSQDLAGGKDTQYF.

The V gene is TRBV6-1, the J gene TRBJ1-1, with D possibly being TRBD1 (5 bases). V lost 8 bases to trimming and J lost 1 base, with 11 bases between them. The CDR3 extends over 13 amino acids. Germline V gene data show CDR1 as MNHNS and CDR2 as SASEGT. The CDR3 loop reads CASSITGNTEAFF. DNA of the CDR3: TGTGCCAGCTCTATAACAGGGAACACTGAAGCTTTCTTT.

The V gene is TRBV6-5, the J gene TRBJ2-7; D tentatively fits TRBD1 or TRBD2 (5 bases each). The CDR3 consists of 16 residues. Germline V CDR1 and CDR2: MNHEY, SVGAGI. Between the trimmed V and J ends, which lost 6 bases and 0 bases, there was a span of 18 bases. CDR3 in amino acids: CASRYRTSLSSYEQYF. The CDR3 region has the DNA TGTGCCAGCAGGTACAGGACTTCTCTGAGCTCCTACGAGCAGTACTTC.